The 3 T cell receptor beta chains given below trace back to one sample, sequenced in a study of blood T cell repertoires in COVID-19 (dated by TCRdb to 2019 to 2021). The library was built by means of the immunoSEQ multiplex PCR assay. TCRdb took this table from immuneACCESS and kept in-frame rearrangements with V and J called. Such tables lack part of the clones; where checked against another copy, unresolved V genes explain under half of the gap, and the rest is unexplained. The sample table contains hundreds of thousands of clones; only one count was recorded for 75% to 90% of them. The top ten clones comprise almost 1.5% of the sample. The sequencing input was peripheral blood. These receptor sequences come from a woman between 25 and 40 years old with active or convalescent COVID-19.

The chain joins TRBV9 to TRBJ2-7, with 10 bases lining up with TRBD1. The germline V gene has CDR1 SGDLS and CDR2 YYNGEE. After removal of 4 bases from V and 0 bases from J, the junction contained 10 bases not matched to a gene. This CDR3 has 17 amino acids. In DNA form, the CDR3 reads TGTGCCAGCAGCACTCATACCGGGACAGGGGCCTCCTACGAGCAGTACTTC. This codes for CASSTHTGTGASYEQYF.

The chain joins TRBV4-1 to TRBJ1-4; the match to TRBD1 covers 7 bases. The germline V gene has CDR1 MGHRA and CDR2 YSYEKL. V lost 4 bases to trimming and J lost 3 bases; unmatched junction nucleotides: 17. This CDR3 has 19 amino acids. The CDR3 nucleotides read TGCGCCAGCAGCCTCATACAAGGGGGCAGGGGAGTGGCTAATGAAAAACTGTTTTTT. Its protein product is CASSLIQGGRGVANEKLFF.

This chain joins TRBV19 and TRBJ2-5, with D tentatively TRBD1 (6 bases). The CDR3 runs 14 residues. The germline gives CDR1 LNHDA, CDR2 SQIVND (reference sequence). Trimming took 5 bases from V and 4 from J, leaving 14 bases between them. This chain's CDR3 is CASSAQTGVETQYF. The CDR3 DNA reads TGTGCCAGTAGTGCACAGACAGGAGTAGAGACCCAGTACTTC.